The rows below give T cell receptor beta chains drawn from one sample of a study of siplizumab effects on memory and regulatory T cells. Clones were sequenced by immunoSEQ multiplex PCR, and TCRdb holds only the in-frame ones, with some missing. This sample has 100,000 or so clones, with about nine tenths found just once. The sequencing input was non-Treg CD4+ T cells sorted from blood. These receptor sequences come from a human donor in good health. Each CDR3 is given with its conserved first and last residue. The D gene is left open where the match is weak. The size of a clone is reported for some rows only, either as once, few or many, or as a class for expanded clones.

cdr3_nt | cdr3_aa | j_call | d_call | clone_size | v_call
TGTGCCAGCAGCTTAGGGGACAGGGTGGCAGATACGCAGTATTTT | CASSLGDRVADTQYF | TRBJ2-3 | TRBD1 | - | TRBV7-2
TGTGCCAGCAGCTTGGCCAGCGGTCTAGCGGGAGCTCGGGAGCAGTTCTTC | CASSLASGLAGAREQFF | TRBJ2-1 | TRBD2 | - | TRBV7-8
TGTGCCAGCAGCTTAGGGGGGGCAGATACGCAGTATTTT | CASSLGGADTQYF | TRBJ2-3 | - | - | TRBV7-9
TGCGCCAGCAGTTGGAGCGGAGGCTATGAGCAGTACTTC | CASSWSGGYEQYF | TRBJ2-7 | - | - | TRBV5-1
TGCAGCGTTATGCGGGACGTGTACGAGCAGTACTTC | CSVMRDVYEQYF | TRBJ2-7 | - | few | TRBV29-1
TGTGCCAGCAGTCCACCTGGGTGGACGGGCTATGGCTACACCTTC | CASSPPGWTGYGYTF | TRBJ1-2 | - | - | TRBV27
TGCGCCAGCAGCTCAGGACAGATCTACGAGCAGTACTTC | CASSSGQIYEQYF | TRBJ2-7 | - | - | TRBV5-1
TGTGCCAGCAGTTTATTTCTCACTGAAGCTTTCTTT | CASSLFLTEAFF | TRBJ1-1 | - | - | TRBV28
TGTGCCATCAGTGTCCGGGACAGGGTCTACGAGCAGTACTTC | CAISVRDRVYEQYF | TRBJ2-7 | TRBD1 | - | TRBV10-3
TGCGCCAGCAGCCAGAGCAGGGAAAAGCCCCAGCATTTT | CASSQSREKPQHF | TRBJ1-5 | - | few | TRBV4-1